This T cell receptor (beta chain) was found in a study of shared clonotypes between healthy human individuals. General observations from the study: Only blood was sampled, and tissue TCR repertoires likely differ from blood ones. The authors expected sequencing depth to affect clonotype sharing among donors.

Profiling relied on immunoSEQ multiplex PCR, and the TCRdb table lists in-frame clones only, not all of them. The repertoire consists of approximately 1,500,000 clones, with 95% to 99% occurring once and the leading ten covering around 0.47%. Trimming stripped 8 bases from V and 4 bases from J, with 20 bases between. Germline CDR1 MDHEN, CDR2 SYDVKM. The CDR3 covers 15 residues. Of note for this clone: Antigen: not known.

The chain is built from TRBV28 and TRBJ1-1; D is perhaps TRBD1 (6 bases). The receptor's source is a man under 40 in good health. What was sequenced was naive CD4+ T cells sorted from blood. The subset is: CD45RA+ positively selected. The CDR3 DNA reads TGTGCCAGCTTTGGGGGGGGGCCTAGAATCACTGAAGCTTTCTTT. Its protein product is CASFGGGPRITEAFF.